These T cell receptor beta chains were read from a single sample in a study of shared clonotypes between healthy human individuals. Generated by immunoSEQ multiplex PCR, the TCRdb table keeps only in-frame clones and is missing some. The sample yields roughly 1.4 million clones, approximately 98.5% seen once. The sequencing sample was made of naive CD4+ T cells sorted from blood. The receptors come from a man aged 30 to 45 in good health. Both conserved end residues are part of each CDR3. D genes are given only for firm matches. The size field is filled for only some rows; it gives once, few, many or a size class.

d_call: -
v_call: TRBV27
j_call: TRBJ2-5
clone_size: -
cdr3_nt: TGTGCCAGCAGGCCGGGACCTCAAGAGACCCAGTACTTC
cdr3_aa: CASRPGPQETQYF

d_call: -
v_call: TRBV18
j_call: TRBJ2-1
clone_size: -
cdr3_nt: TGTGCCAGCTCACAGACTTGGCGTAACGACAATGAGCAGTTCTTC
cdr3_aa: CASSQTWRNDNEQFF

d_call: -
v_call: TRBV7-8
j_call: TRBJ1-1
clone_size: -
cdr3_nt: TGTGCCAGCAGCTTAGTTGCACTTCGGAGGAATGGACTGAACACTGAAGCTTTCTTT
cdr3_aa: CASSLVALRRNGLNTEAFF

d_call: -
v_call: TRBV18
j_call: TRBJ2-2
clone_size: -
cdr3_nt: TGTGCCAGCTCACCCCCGCCCAGCCAGGGGAGCACCGGGGAGCTGTTTTTT
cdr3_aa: CASSPPPSQGSTGELFF

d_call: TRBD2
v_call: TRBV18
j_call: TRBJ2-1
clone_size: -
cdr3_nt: TGTGCCAGCTCACCAGGAGAAGGGCGGGAGAGCGGCAATGAGCAGTTCTTC
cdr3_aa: CASSPGEGRESGNEQFF

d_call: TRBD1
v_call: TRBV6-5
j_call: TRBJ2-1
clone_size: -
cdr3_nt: TGTGCCAGCAGTAAATGGACAGGGGCTATAAATGAGCAGTTCTTC
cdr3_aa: CASSKWTGAINEQFF

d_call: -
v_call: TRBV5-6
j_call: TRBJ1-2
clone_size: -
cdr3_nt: TGTGCCAGCAGCTTGGAACGGAATAGCTATGGCTACACCTTC
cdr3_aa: CASSLERNSYGYTF

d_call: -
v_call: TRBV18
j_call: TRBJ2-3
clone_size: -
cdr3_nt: TGTGCCAGCTCACCGCTAGCGTCGGATACGCAGTATTTT
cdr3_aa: CASSPLASDTQYF

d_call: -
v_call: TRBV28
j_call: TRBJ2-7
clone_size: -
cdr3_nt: TGTGCCAGCACCATACAGGGCTACGAGCAGTACTTC
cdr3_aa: CASTIQGYEQYF

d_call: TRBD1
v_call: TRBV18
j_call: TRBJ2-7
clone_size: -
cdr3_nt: TGTGCCAGCTCACCAAACAGGGGGGACGAGCAGTACTTC
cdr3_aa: CASSPNRGDEQYF

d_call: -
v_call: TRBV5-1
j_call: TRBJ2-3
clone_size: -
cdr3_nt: TGCGCCAGCAGCTTGGAAGGGGTAGATACGCAGTATTTT
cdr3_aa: CASSLEGVDTQYF

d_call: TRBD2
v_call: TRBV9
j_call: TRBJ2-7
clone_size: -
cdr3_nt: TGTGCCAGCAGCGTAGCTCCGCGACTAGCTGCAGGCGAGCAGTACTTC
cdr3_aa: CASSVAPRLAAGEQYF

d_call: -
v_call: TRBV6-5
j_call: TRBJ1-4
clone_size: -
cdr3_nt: TGTGCCAGCAGCTCTGTGGCAACTAATGAAAAACTGTTTTTT
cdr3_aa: CASSSVATNEKLFF

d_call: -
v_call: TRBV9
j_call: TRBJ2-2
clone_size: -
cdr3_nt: TGTGCCAGCAGCGTCCAGGGAACGAACACCGGGGAGCTGTTTTTT
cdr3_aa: CASSVQGTNTGELFF

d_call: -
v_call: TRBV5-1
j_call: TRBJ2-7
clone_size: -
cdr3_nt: TGCGCCAGCAGACCAGGACCGACAGCGGTGGAAGAGCAGTACTTC
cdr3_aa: CASRPGPTAVEEQYF

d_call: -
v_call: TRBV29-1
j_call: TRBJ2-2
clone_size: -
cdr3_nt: TGCAGCGTCACGTCCCGGACGGCCGGGGAGCTGTTTTTT
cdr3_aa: CSVTSRTAGELFF

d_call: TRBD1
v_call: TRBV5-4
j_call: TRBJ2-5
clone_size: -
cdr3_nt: TGTGCCAGCAGCAAGGGACAGGACGAAAAGACCCAGTACTTC
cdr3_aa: CASSKGQDEKTQYF

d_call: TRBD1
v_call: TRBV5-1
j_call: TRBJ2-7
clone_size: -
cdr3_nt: TGCGCCAGCAGTGTGGTCGGGACAGGGGTCGTCGAGCAGTACTTC
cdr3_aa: CASSVVGTGVVEQYF

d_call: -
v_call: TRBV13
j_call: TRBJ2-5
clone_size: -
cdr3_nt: TGTGCCAGCGCTTCGATATCCGAAGGGACCCAGTACTTC
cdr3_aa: CASASISEGTQYF

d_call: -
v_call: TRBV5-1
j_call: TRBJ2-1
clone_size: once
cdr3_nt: TGCGCCAGCAGTAAGAGCTCCTACAATGAGCAGTTCTTC
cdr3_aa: CASSKSSYNEQFF

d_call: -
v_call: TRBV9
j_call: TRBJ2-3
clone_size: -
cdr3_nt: TGTGCCAGCAGCGACAAGCGACTAGAGACAACAGATACGCAGTATTTT
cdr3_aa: CASSDKRLETTDTQYF

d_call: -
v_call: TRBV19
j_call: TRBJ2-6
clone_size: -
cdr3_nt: TGTGCCAGTAGTATTAACCAGGCCCTCTCTGGGGCCAACGTCCTGACTTTC
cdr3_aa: CASSINQALSGANVLTF

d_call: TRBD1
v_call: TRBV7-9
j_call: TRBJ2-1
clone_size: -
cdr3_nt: TGTGCCAGCAGCAGGCAGACAGGGCCAAAGTCCGACAATGAGCAGTTCTTC
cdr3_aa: CASSRQTGPKSDNEQFF

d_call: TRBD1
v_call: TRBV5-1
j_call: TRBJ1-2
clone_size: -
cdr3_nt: TGCGCCAGCAGCAAAGGAGGGACAGGGGATTATGGCTACACCTTC
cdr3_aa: CASSKGGTGDYGYTF

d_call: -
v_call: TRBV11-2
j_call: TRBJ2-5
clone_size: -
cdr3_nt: TGTGCCAGCAGCTTAGATTGGCAGGGCCGGGAGACCCAGTACTTC
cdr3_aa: CASSLDWQGRETQYF

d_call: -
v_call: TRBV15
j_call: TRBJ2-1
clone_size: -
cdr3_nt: TGTGCCACCAGCACGGGTCCCCCCTCCTACAATGAGCAGTTCTTC
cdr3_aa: CATSTGPPSYNEQFF

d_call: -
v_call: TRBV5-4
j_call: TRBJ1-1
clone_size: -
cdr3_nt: TGTGCCAGCAGCTTGACCGGGGGGAACACTGAAGCTTTCTTT
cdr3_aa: CASSLTGGNTEAFF

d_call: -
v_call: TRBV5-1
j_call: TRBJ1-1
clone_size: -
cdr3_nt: TGCGCCAGCAGCCCCGCGACGAGTCTGCGGAACACTGAAGCTTTCTTT
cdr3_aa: CASSPATSLRNTEAFF

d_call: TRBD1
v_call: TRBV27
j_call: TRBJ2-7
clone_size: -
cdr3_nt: TGTGCCAGCAGTTTATCGAGGGGACAGGGTACCTACGAGCAGTACTTC
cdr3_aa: CASSLSRGQGTYEQYF

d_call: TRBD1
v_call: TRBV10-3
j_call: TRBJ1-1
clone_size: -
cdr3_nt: TGTGCCATCACCGGACAGGGGACAAACACTGAAGCTTTCTTT
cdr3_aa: CAITGQGTNTEAFF

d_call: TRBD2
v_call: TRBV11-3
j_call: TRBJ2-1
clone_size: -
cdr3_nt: TGTGCCAGCAGCCATCCAAGGGTAGCGGGAGGGCCCACCAATGAGCAGTTCTTC
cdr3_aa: CASSHPRVAGGPTNEQFF

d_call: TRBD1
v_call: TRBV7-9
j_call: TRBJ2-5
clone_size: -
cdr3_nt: TGTGCCAGCGACAGGGGAGGCGGGACCGGCCAAGAGACCCAGTACTTC
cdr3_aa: CASDRGGGTGQETQYF

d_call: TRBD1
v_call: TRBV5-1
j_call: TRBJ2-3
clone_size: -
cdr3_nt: TGCGCCAGCAAGGGACAGGGGGCATCTGATACGCAGTATTTT
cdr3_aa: CASKGQGASDTQYF

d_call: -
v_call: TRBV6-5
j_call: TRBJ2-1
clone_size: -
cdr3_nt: TGTGCCAGCAAAAGGGGGGACAGTACCTACAATGAGCAGTTCTTC
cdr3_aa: CASKRGDSTYNEQFF

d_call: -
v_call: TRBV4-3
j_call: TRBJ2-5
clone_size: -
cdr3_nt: TGCGCCAGCAGCCAATCTCTTCAAGAGACCCAGTACTTC
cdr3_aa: CASSQSLQETQYF